The source of this T cell receptor (beta chain) is a study of blood T cell repertoires in COVID-19. In the study overall: Donors in the United States, Italy and Spain gave samples during acute or convalescent COVID-19.

Living in 24 US areas, the participants were between about 18 and 90 years of age. Each participant's cohort was designated according to participant-reported clinical history. As processed by the authors: Nucleated cell number was recorded as an estimate derived from reference gene primer amplification. Assay used: immunoSEQ multiplex PCR; TCRdb lists only in-frame clones, some missing. For V, J and clone size, that table is used; D and trimming come from the DNA. The sample includes approximately 210,000 clones, around 81% of them seen just once. Trimming cost V 5 bases and J 4 bases, with 14 bases left between them. Per germline, CDR1 LNHDA and CDR2 SQIVND (reference sequence). The length of the CDR3 is 15 residues.

This rearrangement joins TRBV19 to TRBJ1-4, with D perhaps matching TRBD1 (5 bases). The sequenced material came from PBMCs or T cells enriched from blood (not recorded which). This TCR derives from a man aged 25-45 years with acute COVID-19. In DNA, the CDR3 is TGTGCCAGTAGTGTTTGGCGGGACCTTAATGAAAAACTGTTTTTT. This sequence encodes CASSVWRDLNEKLFF.